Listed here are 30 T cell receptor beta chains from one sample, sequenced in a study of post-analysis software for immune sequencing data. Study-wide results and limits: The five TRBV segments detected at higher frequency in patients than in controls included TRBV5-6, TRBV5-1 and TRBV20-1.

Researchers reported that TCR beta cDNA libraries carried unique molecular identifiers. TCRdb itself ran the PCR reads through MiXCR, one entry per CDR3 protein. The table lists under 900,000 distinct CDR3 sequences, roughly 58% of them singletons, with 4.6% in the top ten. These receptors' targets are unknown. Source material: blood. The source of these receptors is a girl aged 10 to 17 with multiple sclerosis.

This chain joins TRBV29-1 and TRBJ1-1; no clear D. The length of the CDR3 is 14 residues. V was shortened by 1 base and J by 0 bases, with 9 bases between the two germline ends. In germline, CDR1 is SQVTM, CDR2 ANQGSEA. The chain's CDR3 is CSVEGAHLNTEAFF. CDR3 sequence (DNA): TGCAGCGTTGAAGGGGCCCACCTGAACACTGAAGCTTTCTTT.

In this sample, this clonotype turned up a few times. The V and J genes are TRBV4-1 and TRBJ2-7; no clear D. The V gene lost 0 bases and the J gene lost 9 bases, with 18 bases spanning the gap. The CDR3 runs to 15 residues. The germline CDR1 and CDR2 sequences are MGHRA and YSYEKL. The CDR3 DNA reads TGCGCCAGCAGCCAAGAGATCTCCTTGCCCCGCTCGCAGTACTTC. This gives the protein CASSQEISLPRSQYF.

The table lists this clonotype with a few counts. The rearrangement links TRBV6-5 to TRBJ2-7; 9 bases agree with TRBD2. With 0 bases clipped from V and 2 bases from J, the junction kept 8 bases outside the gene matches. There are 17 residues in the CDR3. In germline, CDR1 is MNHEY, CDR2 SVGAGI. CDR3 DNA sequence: TGTGCCAGCAGTTACTCGATCGCGGGAGGGCGAACCTACGAGCAGTACTTC. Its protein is CASSYSIAGGRTYEQYF.

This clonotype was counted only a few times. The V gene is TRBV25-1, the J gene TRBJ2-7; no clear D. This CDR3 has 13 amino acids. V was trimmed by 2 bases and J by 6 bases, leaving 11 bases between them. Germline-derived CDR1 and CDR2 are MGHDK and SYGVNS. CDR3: CASSELSLSEQYF. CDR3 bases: TGTGCCAGCAGTGAACTCAGTTTAAGCGAGCAGTACTTC.

CDR3 amino acids: CASSYPVRVGDTQYF. Here the CDR3 DNA reads TGTGCCAGCAGTTACCCAGTGAGAGTTGGAGATACGCAGTATTTT. The chain uses TRBV12-3 or TRBV12-4 and TRBJ2-3, with no clear D. Trimming took 4 bases from V and 5 from J, leaving 16 bases between them. The CDR3 runs to 15 residues.

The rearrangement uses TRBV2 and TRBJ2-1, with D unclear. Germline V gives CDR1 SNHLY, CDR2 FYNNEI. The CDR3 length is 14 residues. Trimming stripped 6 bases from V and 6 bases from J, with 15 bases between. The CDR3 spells CASSPHRSANEQFF. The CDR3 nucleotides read TGTGCCAGCAGCCCCCATAGAAGCGCCAATGAGCAGTTCTTC.

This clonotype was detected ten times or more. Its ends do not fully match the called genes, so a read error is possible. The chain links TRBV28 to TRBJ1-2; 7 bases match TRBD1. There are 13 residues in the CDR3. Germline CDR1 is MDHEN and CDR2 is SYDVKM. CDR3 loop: CASSLGQIYGYTF. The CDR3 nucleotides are TGCGCCAGCAGCCTGGGACAGATCTATGGCTACACCTTC.

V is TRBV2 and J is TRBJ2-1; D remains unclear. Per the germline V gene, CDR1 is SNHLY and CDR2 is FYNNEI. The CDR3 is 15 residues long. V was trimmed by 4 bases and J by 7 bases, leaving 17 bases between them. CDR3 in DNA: TGTGCCAGCAGTGCGTCAGGCCCCGCTGGGAATGAGCAGTTCTTC. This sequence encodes CASSASGPAGNEQFF.

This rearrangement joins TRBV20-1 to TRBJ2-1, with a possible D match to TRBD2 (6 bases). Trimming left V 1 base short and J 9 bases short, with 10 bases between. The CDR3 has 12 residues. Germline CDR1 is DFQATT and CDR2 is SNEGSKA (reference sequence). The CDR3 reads CSARGVEGEQFF. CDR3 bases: TGCAGTGCTAGAGGTGTGGAGGGTGAGCAGTTCTTC.

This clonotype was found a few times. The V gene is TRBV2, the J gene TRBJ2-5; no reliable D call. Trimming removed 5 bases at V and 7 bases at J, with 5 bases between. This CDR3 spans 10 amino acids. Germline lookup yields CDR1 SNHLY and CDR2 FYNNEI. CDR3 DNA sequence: TGTGCCAGCAGTCCGGTGACCCAGTACTTC. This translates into CASSPVTQYF.

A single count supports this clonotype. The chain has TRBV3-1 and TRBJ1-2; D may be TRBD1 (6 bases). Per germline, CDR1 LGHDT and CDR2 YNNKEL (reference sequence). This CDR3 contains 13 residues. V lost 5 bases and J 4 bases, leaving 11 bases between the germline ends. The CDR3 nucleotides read TGTGCCAGCAGCGCACAGGGTGCCTATGGCTACACCTTC. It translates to CASSAQGAYGYTF.

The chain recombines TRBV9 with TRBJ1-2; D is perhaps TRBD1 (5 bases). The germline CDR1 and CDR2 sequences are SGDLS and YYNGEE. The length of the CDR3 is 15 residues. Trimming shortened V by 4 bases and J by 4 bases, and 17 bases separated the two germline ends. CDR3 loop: CASSTHGDGRYGYTF. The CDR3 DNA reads TGTGCCAGCAGCACTCATGGGGACGGACGCTATGGCTACACCTTC. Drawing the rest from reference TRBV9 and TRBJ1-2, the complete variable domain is DSGVTQTPKHLITATGQRVTLRCSPRSGDLSVYWYQQSLDQGLQFLIQYYNGEERAKGNILERFSAQQFPDLHSELNLSSLELGDSALYFCASSTHGDGRYGYTFGSGTRLTVV.

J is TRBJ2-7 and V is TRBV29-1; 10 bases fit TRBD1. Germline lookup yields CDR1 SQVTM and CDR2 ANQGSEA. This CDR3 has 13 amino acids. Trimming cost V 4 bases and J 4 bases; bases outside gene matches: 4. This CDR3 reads CSVVGQGIYEQYF. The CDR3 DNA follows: TGCAGCGTTGTGGGACAGGGGATTTACGAGCAGTACTTC.

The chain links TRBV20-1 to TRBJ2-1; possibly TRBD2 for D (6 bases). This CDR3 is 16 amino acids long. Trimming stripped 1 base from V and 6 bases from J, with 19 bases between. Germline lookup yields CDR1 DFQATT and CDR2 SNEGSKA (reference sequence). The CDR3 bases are TGCAGTGCTAGAGCTGGTGGGTTTGGGACTCCCAATGAGCAGTTCTTC. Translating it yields CSARAGGFGTPNEQFF.

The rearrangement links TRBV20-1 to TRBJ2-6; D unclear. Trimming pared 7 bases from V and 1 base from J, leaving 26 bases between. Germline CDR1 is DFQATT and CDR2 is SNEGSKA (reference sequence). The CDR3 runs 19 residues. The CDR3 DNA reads TGCAGTGTTTTTTTCTTTTGGCGGCACAAGTCGTCTGGGGCCAACGTCCTGACTTTC. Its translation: CSVFFFWRHKSSGANVLTF.

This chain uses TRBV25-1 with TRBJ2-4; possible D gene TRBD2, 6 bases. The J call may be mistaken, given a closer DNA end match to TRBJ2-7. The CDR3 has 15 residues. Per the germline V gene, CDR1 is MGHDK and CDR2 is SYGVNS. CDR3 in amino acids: CASSGRASEGHEQYF. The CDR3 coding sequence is TGTGCCAGCAGTGGGAGGGCTAGCGAAGGTCACGAGCAGTACTTC.

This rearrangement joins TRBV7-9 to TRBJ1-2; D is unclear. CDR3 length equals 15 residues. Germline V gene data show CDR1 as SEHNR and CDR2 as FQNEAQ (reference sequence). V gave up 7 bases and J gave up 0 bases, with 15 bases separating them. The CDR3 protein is CASTIRSVPNYGYTF. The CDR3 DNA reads TGTGCCAGCACCATAAGGTCCGTCCCTAACTATGGCTACACCTTC.

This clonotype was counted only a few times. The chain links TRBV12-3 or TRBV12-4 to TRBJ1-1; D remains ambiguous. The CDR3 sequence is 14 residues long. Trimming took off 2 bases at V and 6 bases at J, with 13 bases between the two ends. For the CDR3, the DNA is TGTGCCAGCAGTTTATTACCGGGGAGGGCTGAAGCTTTCTTT. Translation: CASSLLPGRAEAFF.

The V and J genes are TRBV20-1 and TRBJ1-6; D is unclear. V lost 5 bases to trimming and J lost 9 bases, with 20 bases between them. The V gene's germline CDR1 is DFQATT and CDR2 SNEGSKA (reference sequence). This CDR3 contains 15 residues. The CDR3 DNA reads TGCAGTGCTGTCGCTCCGGCGGTACGAGTTTCACCCCTCCACTTT. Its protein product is CSAVAPAVRVSPLHF.

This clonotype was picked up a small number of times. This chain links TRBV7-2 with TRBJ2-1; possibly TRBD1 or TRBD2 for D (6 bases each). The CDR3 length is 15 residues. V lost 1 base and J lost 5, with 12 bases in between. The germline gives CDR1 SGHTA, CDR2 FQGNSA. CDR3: CASSLGGLANNEQFF. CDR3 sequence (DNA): TGTGCCAGCAGCTTAGGGGGGCTAGCGAACAATGAGCAGTTCTTC.

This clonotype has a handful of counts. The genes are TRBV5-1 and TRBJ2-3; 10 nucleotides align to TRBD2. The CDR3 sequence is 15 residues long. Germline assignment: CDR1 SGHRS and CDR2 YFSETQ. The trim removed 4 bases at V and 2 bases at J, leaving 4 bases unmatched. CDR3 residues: CASSIGLAATDTQYF. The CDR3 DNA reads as TGCGCCAGCAGCATCGGACTAGCGGCCACAGATACGCAGTATTTT.

CDR3: CASSWDRDTDTQYF. The CDR3 DNA follows: TGTGCCAGCAGCTGGGACAGGGACACAGATACGCAGTATTTT. This chain uses TRBV6-5 with TRBJ2-3, with TRBD1 identical over 9 bases. CDR3 length equals 14 residues. Losses at the gene ends were 6 bases for V and 2 bases for J; bases not matched to a gene: 3. Per germline, CDR1 MNHEY and CDR2 SVGAGI.

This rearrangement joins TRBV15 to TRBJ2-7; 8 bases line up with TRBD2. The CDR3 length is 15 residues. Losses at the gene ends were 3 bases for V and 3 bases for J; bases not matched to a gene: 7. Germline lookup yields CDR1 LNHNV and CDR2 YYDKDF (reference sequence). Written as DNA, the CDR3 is TGTGCCACCAGCAGGGAAACTAGCGGATACTACGAGCAGTACTTC. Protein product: CATSRETSGYYEQYF.

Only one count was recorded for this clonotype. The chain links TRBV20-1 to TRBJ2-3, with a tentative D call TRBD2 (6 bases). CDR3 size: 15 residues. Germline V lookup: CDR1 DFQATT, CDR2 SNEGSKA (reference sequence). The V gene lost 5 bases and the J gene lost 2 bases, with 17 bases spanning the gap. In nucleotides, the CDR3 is TGCAGTGCTCGTAGACCGGGACTGAACACAGATACGCAGTATTTT. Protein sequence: CSARRPGLNTDTQYF.

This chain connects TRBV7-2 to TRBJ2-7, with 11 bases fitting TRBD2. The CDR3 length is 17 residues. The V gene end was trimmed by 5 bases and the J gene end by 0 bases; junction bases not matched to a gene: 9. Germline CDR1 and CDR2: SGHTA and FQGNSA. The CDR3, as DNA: TGTGCCAGCAGCAAAAGCGGAACTAGCGGGAGCTCCTACGAGCAGTACTTC. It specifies CASSKSGTSGSSYEQYF.

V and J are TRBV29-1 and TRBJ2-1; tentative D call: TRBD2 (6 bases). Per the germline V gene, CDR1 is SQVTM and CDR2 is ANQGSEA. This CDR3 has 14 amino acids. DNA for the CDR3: TGCGCAGCCAAAGCGGGCGGAGGGGTCAATGAGCAGTTCTTC. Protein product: CAAKAGGGVNEQFF.

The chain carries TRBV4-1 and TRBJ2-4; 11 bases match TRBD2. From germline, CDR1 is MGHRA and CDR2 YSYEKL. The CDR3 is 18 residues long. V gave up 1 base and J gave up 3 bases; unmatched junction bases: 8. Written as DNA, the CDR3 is TGCGCCAGCAGCCAAGGTAGCGGGGGGGCCCAGGTCAAAAACATTCAGTACTTC. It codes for CASSQGSGGAQVKNIQYF.

The CDR3 coding sequence is TGTGCCAGCAGGCCCCCGGGCCCTTTGGGGGAGACCCAGTACTTC. Amino acid sequence: CASRPPGPLGETQYF. The chain carries TRBV12-3 or TRBV12-4 and TRBJ2-5; no clear D. The CDR3 is 15 amino acids. V shed 6 bases and J shed 5 bases, with 19 bases lying between them.

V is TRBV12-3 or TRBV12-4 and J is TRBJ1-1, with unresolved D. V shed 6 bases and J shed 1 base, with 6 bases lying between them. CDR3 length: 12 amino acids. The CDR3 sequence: CASRHQNTEAFF. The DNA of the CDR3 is TGTGCCAGCAGGCATCAGAACACTGAAGCTTTCTTT.

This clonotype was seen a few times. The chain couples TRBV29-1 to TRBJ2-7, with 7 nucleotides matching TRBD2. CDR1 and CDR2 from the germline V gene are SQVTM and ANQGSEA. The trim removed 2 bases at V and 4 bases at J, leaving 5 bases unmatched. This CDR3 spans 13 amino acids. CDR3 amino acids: CSVESAGPYEQYF. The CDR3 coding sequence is TGCAGCGTTGAATCAGCGGGACCTTACGAGCAGTACTTC.